Listed below are T cell receptor beta chains from one sample, sequenced in a study of cytotoxic CD8 clonotypes in ibrutinib-treated CLL. Produced via immunoSEQ multiplex PCR; TCRdb's table is partial and in-frame only. Altogether approximately 6,000 clones are present, 65% to 70% being singletons, with the ten largest covering roughly 40%. The sequencing here drew on PBMCs, taken before ibrutinib treatment. Receptors originate from a human donor with chronic lymphocytic leukemia. The CDR3 runs from the conserved cysteine through the conserved F or W. A D gene is named only where the DNA matches it firmly. Expanded clones get a size class; other rows say once, few or many, or leave the size out.

D: NA
J: TRBJ1-1
size: once
V: TRBV19
length: 14
CDR3: CASSIGTVPTEAFF
DNA: TGTGCCAGTAGTATCGGGACGGTCCCCACTGAAGCTTTCTTT

D: NA
J: TRBJ1-5
size: NA
V: TRBV6-5
length: 15
CDR3: CASSPRRDNNQPQHF
DNA: TGTGCCAGCAGTCCTAGGAGGGACAACAATCAGCCCCAGCATTTT

D: NA
J: TRBJ2-7
size: NA
V: TRBV5-1
length: 16
CDR3: CASSTRTGGSSYEQYF
DNA: TGCGCCAGCAGCACCCGGACAGGCGGGAGCTCCTACGAGCAGTACTTC

D: NA
J: TRBJ1-1
size: NA
V: TRBV5-6
length: 15
CDR3: CASSLGPTANTEAFF
DNA: TGTGCCAGCAGCTTGGGTCCCACAGCGAACACTGAAGCTTTCTTT

D: NA
J: TRBJ1-2
size: few
V: TRBV27
length: 13
CDR3: CASSLQPFYGYTF
DNA: TGTGCCAGCAGTTTGCAGCCCTTTTATGGCTACACCTTC

D: NA
J: TRBJ2-2
size: NA
V: TRBV10-3
length: 15
CDR3: CAISESWGNTGELFF
DNA: TGTGCCATCAGTGAGTCCTGGGGGAACACCGGGGAGCTGTTTTTT

D: NA
J: TRBJ1-6
size: few
V: TRBV2
length: 12
CDR3: CASRADNSPLHF
DNA: TGTGCCAGCAGGGCGGACAATTCACCCCTCCACTTT

D: NA
J: TRBJ1-3
size: NA
V: TRBV6-6
length: 16
CDR3: CASSGQLGASGNTIYF
DNA: TGTGCCAGCAGCGGACAGCTTGGGGCCTCTGGAAACACCATATATTTT

D: NA
J: TRBJ2-3
size: NA
V: TRBV11-2
length: 14
CDR3: CASSLGPVTDTQYF
DNA: TGTGCCAGCAGCTTAGGTCCAGTCACAGATACGCAGTATTTT

D: TRBD1
J: TRBJ1-2
size: NA
V: TRBV7-9
length: 15
CDR3: CASSPPDRGPYGYTF
DNA: TGTGCCAGCAGCCCGCCGGACAGGGGCCCCTATGGCTACACCTTC

D: TRBD2
J: TRBJ2-7
size: once
V: TRBV10-3
length: 16
CDR3: CAISEGLADLSYEQYF
DNA: TGTGCCATCAGTGAGGGACTAGCAGACCTCTCCTACGAGCAGTACTTC

D: NA
J: TRBJ2-7
size: NA
V: TRBV6-5
length: 14
CDR3: CASTHGDDPYEQYF
DNA: TGTGCCAGCACCCACGGGGACGACCCCTACGAGCAGTACTTC

D: NA
J: TRBJ2-2
size: few
V: TRBV6-5
length: 15
CDR3: CASSPRRGHTGELFF
DNA: TGTGCCAGCAGCCCTCGGCGGGGACACACCGGGGAGCTGTTTTTT

D: NA
J: TRBJ1-5
size: once
V: TRBV1
length: 18
CDR3: CTSSQVQGPISLNQPQHF
DNA: TGCACCAGCAGCCAAGTTCAGGGGCCCATATCCCTTAATCAGCCCCAGCATTTT

D: NA
J: TRBJ1-5
size: NA
V: TRBV10-3
length: 13
CDR3: CAISTGYNQPQHF
DNA: TGTGCCATCAGTACAGGGTATAATCAGCCCCAGCATTTT

D: NA
J: TRBJ1-1
size: NA
V: TRBV27
length: 15
CDR3: CASSSADRRNTEAFF
DNA: TGTGCCAGCAGTTCCGCCGACAGGAGGAACACTGAAGCTTTCTTT

D: TRBD1
J: TRBJ1-6
size: NA
V: TRBV30
length: 18
CDR3: CAWSSQGAVSSYNSPLHF
DNA: TGTGCCTGGAGTTCCCAGGGGGCTGTTAGCTCCTATAATTCACCCCTCCACTTT